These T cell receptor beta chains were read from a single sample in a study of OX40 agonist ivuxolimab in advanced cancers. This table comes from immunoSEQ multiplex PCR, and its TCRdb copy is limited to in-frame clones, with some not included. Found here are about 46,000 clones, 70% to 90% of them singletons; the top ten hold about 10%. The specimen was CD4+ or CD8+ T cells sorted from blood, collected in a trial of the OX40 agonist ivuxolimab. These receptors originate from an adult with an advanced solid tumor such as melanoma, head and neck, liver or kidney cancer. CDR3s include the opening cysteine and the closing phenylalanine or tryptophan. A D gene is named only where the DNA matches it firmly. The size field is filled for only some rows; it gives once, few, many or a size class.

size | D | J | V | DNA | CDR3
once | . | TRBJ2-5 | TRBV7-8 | TGTGCCAGCAGCTTAGTAGGGTGGGAAGCGGGTCAAGAGACCCAGTACTTC | CASSLVGWEAGQETQYF
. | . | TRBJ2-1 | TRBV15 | TGTGCCACCAGCAGCCGGGACAAGACGTACAATGAGCAGTTCTTC | CATSSRDKTYNEQFF
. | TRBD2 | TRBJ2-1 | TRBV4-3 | TGCGCCAGCAGCCAAGTCAGAAGCGGGGACTACAATGAGCAGTTCTTC | CASSQVRSGDYNEQFF
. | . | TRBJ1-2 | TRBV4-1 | TGCGCCAGCAGCCAAGGGGGGACCTATGGCTACACCTTC | CASSQGGTYGYTF
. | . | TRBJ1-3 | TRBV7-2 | TGTGCCAGCAGCTTAGCTTCGGGAAACACCATATATTTT | CASSLASGNTIYF
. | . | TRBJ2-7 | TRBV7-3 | TGTGCCAGCAGCACTACCCCGGGGGCGAGTGAGCAGTACTTC | CASSTTPGASEQYF
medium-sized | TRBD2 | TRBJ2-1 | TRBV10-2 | TGCGCCAGCAGTGTAGGGACTAGCGGTACGCATGAGCAGTTCTTC | CASSVGTSGTHEQFF
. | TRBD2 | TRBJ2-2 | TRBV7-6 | TGTGCCAGCAGCCAGCGGGAGGGGCCCACCGGGGAGCTGTTTTTT | CASSQREGPTGELFF
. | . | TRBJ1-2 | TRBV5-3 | TGTGCCAGCAGCCCGGGCTATGGCTACACCTTC | CASSPGYGYTF
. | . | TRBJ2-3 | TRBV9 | TGTGCCAGCAGCGTAGGAGACTCCTCAGATACGCAGTATTTT | CASSVGDSSDTQYF
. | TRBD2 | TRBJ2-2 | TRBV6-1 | TGTGCCAGCAGTGTGAGCGGGAGCGGGACCGGGGAGCTGTTTTTT | CASSVSGSGTGELFF
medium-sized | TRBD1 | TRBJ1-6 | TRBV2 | TGTGCCAGCAGGACAGGGTCGGGATCACCCCTCCACTTT | CASRTGSGSPLHF
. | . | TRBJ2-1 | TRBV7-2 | TGTGCCAGCACCTCAAAGGCCGTCACCTACAATGAGCAGTTCTTC | CASTSKAVTYNEQFF
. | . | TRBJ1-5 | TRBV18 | TGTGCCAGCTCACCAGGGAGTGAGCAGCCCCAGCATTTT | CASSPGSEQPQHF
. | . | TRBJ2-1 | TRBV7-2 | TGTGCCAGCAGCTCCCTCACATGGGACAATGAGCAGTTCTTC | CASSSLTWDNEQFF
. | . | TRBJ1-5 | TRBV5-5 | TGTGCCAGCAGCTTGAGGGGCGGGGGCAATCAGCCCCAGCATTTT | CASSLRGGGNQPQHF
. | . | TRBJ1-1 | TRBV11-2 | TGTGCCAGCAGCTTAGACAAGATCGAGATGAACACTGAAGCTTTCTTT | CASSLDKIEMNTEAFF